This is a list of T cell receptor beta chains from one sample in a study of cytomegalovirus exposure and HLA in healthy donors. Assay used: immunoSEQ multiplex PCR; TCRdb lists only in-frame clones, some missing. The sample consists of roughly 120,000 clones, about 80% of them appearing once. Sequencing was performed on PBMCs. These receptors were taken from a man in his forties in good health and CMV-seronegative. The conserved cysteine and the conserved F or W are not part of the CDR3 here. D genes are given only for firm matches.

D gene | J gene | CDR3 length | V gene | CDR3 protein
TRBD1 | TRBJ1-4 | 16 | TRBV5-1 | ASSPGTGNGATNEKLF
TRBD1 | TRBJ2-7 | 15 | TRBV11-1 | ASSLVGPGTGTYEQY
TRBD1 | TRBJ1-6 | 12 | TRBV13 | ASSLGTGRSPLH
TRBD1 | TRBJ2-5 | 13 | TRBV5-1 | ASSLGTGTGETQY
. | TRBJ2-1 | 10 | TRBV19 | ASSALYNEQF
TRBD2 | TRBJ2-1 | 12 | TRBV18 | ASSPQGLAKSLF
TRBD1 | TRBJ2-7 | 12 | TRBV6-5 | ASSYETGPYEQY
TRBD1 | TRBJ1-6 | 10 | TRBV5-3 | ARDRPYSPLH
. | TRBJ2-2 | 14 | TRBV7-2 | ASTPERGPNTGELF
. | TRBJ1-2 | 9 | TRBV19 | ASTAGDGYT
TRBD1 | TRBJ2-1 | 12 | TRBV27 | ASCSGTGANEQF